Following are 26 T cell receptor beta chains from one sample sequenced in a study of T-cell reconstitution after alpha-beta-depleted transplantation in children. The authors prepared the TCRbeta library with unique molecular identifiers. TCRdb analysed the PCR reads with MiXCR anew, one entry per CDR3 protein. The sample records just over 350,000 distinct CDR3 sequences, roughly 13% being singletons. The sample consisted of PBMCs, taken from the stem cell graft. These receptors all come from a human donor who donated a stem cell graft to a child with Fanconi anemia.

The table lists this clonotype with a few counts. The rearrangement links TRBV28 to TRBJ2-7; TRBD1 matches 7 bases. J gave up 0 bases and V 6 bases, and 2 bases lay outside the gene matches. CDR3 length: 13 amino acids. In germline, CDR1 is MDHEN, CDR2 SYDVKM. CDR3 coding DNA: TGTGCCAGCAGGACAGGGAGCTCCTACGAGCAGTACTTC. Amino acid sequence: CASRTGSSYEQYF.

This chain joins TRBV6-2 or TRBV6-3 and TRBJ2-6; TRBD1 might be the D (5 bases). Trimming removed 6 bases from V and 4 bases from J, with 13 bases in between. CDR1 MNHEY and CDR2 SVGEGT come from the germline V gene. The CDR3 loop spans 15 amino acids. CDR3 residues: CASSRRAGGANVLTF. DNA for the CDR3: TGTGCCAGCAGCCGCAGGGCAGGAGGGGCCAACGTCCTGACTTTC.

This chain joins TRBV7-9 and TRBJ2-7, with 7 nucleotides matching TRBD1. Trimming at V came to 5 bases and at J to 5 bases, leaving 18 bases not matched to a gene. Germline values: CDR1 SEHNR, CDR2 FQNEAQ (reference sequence). The length of the CDR3 is 17 residues. For the CDR3, the DNA is TGTGCCAGCAGCCTCCCCCAACGATCGACAGGGAGTGACGAGCAGTACTTC. It specifies CASSLPQRSTGSDEQYF.

This chain links TRBV5-1 with TRBJ2-5; D is unresolved. Per the germline V gene, CDR1 is SGHRS and CDR2 is YFSETQ. Trimming took off 2 bases at V and 2 bases at J, with 13 bases between the two ends. The CDR3 runs 15 residues. The CDR3 coding sequence is TGCGCCAGCAGCTTCGCACCGGGTGGACAAGAGACCCAGTACTTC. Its protein product is CASSFAPGGQETQYF.

This clonotype occurred many times. The chain employs TRBV29-1 and TRBJ1-5; 12 nucleotides match TRBD1. Losses at the gene ends were 4 bases for V and 6 bases for J; bases not matched to a gene: 4. This CDR3 has 14 residues. Germline loops: CDR1 SQVTM, CDR2 ANQGSEA. CDR3 bases: TGCAGCGTTGCTGGGACAGGGGGCACTCAGCCCCAGCATTTT. Translation gives CSVAGTGGTQPQHF.

This clonotype has only a few counts. This chain connects TRBV7-2 to TRBJ1-3, with TRBD1 matching over 7 bases. The CDR3 contains 16 residues. The germline CDR1 and CDR2 sequences are SGHTA and FQGNSA. With 2 bases clipped from V and 4 bases from J, the junction kept 8 bases outside the gene matches. In nucleotides, the CDR3 is TGTGCCAGCAGCTTAAGTTCGACAGGGACGGGAAACACCATATATTTT. It is translated as CASSLSSTGTGNTIYF.

The table lists this clonotype with a few counts. This sequence joins TRBV7-2 and TRBJ1-2; 9 bases match TRBD1. V was pared by 3 bases and J by 5 bases, with 4 bases of the junction left unmatched. Germline V gene sequence: CDR1 SGHTA, CDR2 FQGNSA. This CDR3 is 14 amino acids long. This chain's CDR3 is CASSFRTGDYGYTF. The CDR3 DNA is TGTGCCAGCAGCTTCCGGACAGGGGATTATGGCTACACCTTC.

The chain combines TRBV10-3 with TRBJ1-1; D remains unclear. With 6 bases removed from V and 5 bases from J, the gap between germline ends came to 13 bases. This CDR3 has 13 residues. Looked up from germline, CDR1 is ENHRY and CDR2 is SYGVKD. In DNA form, the CDR3 reads TGTGCCATCAGGGGGTCCGAGGCAACTGAAGCTTTCTTT. It yields the protein CAIRGSEATEAFF.

This clonotype has a handful of counts. The genes are TRBV4-2 and TRBJ1-2; maybe TRBD1 (5 bases). The CDR3 is 12 residues long. Germline values: CDR1 LGHNA, CDR2 YNFKEQ. V was pared by 4 bases and J by 8 bases, with 11 bases between. The CDR3 reads CASSLMGEGYTF. The CDR3 nucleotides read TGTGCCAGCAGCCTAATGGGGGAGGGCTACACCTTC.

This clonotype was seen repeatedly, ten times or more. The chain combines TRBV5-6 with TRBJ2-7; no reliable D call. CDR3 length: 13 amino acids. V was pared by 2 bases and J by 3 bases, with 9 bases between. Germline values: CDR1 SGHDT, CDR2 YYEEEE. The CDR3 loop reads CASSFLTNYEQYF. The CDR3 DNA reads TGTGCCAGCAGCTTTCTGACAAACTACGAGCAGTACTTC.

This chain connects TRBV4-3 to TRBJ1-2; D perhaps matches TRBD1 (6 bases). With 0 bases removed from V and 4 bases from J, the gap between germline ends came to 12 bases. CDR1 and CDR2 from the germline V gene are LGHNA and YSLEER. The CDR3 consists of 15 residues. The CDR3 DNA sequence: TGCGCCAGCAGCCAAGAGCGGGGGCGGGGCTATGGCTACACCTTC. Amino acids: CASSQERGRGYGYTF.

This clonotype appeared a single time. This chain uses TRBV5-6 with TRBJ2-5; D is possibly TRBD1 (5 bases). This CDR3 is 14 amino acids long. Germline V gene sequence: CDR1 SGHDT, CDR2 YYEEEE. Deletions cut 0 bases from V and 2 bases from J, with 8 bases between. The CDR3 nucleotides are TGTGCCAGCAGCTTGGCCGACAGACAAGAGACCCAGTACTTC. This sequence encodes CASSLADRQETQYF.

J is TRBJ1-5 and V is TRBV27, with D possibly being TRBD1 (5 bases). Germline V gene sequence: CDR1 MNHEY, CDR2 SMNVEV (reference sequence). Trimming took off 5 bases at V and 9 bases at J, with 11 bases between the two ends. The CDR3 totals 12 residues. In DNA form, the CDR3 reads TGTGCCAGCAGTCCCGGGGGGTGGCCCCAGCATTTT. This encodes CASSPGGWPQHF.

This clonotype was seen ten or more times. The chain is built from TRBV5-1 and TRBJ2-7, with D perhaps matching TRBD2 (6 bases). The CDR3 is 15 amino acids. V dropped 0 bases and J dropped 8 bases, with 18 bases sitting between them. Germline V lookup: CDR1 SGHRS, CDR2 YFSETQ. In DNA form, the CDR3 reads TGCGCCAGCAGCTTGGTAGGTAGCGGCGGGGTGAAGCAGTACTTC. Amino acids: CASSLVGSGGVKQYF.

As concerns this clonotype: A read error may account for a junction end that differs from germline. This chain uses TRBV4-3 with TRBJ1-1, with D possibly matching TRBD1 (5 bases). This CDR3 region has 14 residues. Germline V lookup: CDR1 LGHNA, CDR2 YSLEER. CDR3 protein: CAGSQQARSTEAFF. In DNA, the CDR3 is TGCGCCGGCAGCCAACAGGCCCGATCGACTGAAGCTTTCTTT.

This clonotype was seen repeatedly, ten times or more. An end of the junction differs from the germline gene, which may be a read error. The chain employs TRBV5-5 and TRBJ2-3; D is possibly TRBD1 or TRBD2 (5 bases each). The CDR3 spans 13 residues. In germline, CDR1 is SGHKS, CDR2 YYEKEE (reference sequence). CDR3 residues: CASSLGGTDTQYF. In DNA, the CDR3 is TGTGCCAGCAGTTTGGGGGGCACAGATACGCAGTATTTT. Based on the CDR3 plus reference TRBV5-5 and TRBJ2-3, the full variable domain is DAGVTQSPTHLIKTRGQQVTLRCSPISGHKSVSWYQQVLGQGPQFIFQYYEKEERGRGNFPDRFSARQFPNYSSELNVNALLLGDSALYLCASSLGGTDTQYFGPGTRLTVL.

This clonotype was seen a few times. The V call is TRBV19, the J call TRBJ1-3; a weak D match, TRBD1 (5 bases). The V gene lost 6 bases and the J gene lost 7 bases, with 19 bases spanning the gap. The CDR3 has 15 residues. CDR1 and CDR2 from the germline V gene are LNHDA and SQIVND (reference sequence). CDR3 amino acids: CASSQTGRRANTIYF. CDR3 nucleotides: TGTGCCAGTAGCCAAACGGGACGACGGGCGAACACCATATATTTT.

The J gene is TRBJ1-1, the V gene TRBV10-3, with no clear D. The CDR3 totals 13 residues. Looked up from germline, CDR1 is ENHRY and CDR2 is SYGVKD. V lost 7 bases, J lost 1 base, and 10 bases lay in between. The CDR3 DNA is TGTGCCATCACCAACCCGGGGAACACTGAAGCTTTCTTT. This translates into CAITNPGNTEAFF.

This CDR3 is CASSPERYYQPQHF. DNA of the CDR3: TGTGCCAGCTCACCAGAAAGATACTATCAGCCCCAGCATTTT. The rearrangement links TRBV18 to TRBJ1-5; D gene uncertain. The CDR3 sequence is 14 residues long. V shed 2 bases and J shed 5 bases, with 10 bases lying between them. Germline V lookup: CDR1 KGHSH, CDR2 LQKENI.

The sample holds many counts of this clonotype. The V and J genes are TRBV12-3 or TRBV12-4 and TRBJ1-1, with D unresolved. There are 12 residues in the CDR3. Trimming removed 5 bases from V and 4 bases from J, with 8 bases in between. Here the CDR3 DNA reads TGTGCCAGCAGTCCTACTTCCACTGAAGCTTTCTTT. Its translation: CASSPTSTEAFF.

This clonotype came up many times. The chain is built from TRBV6-2 or TRBV6-3 and TRBJ2-7; no firm D call. Trimming took 4 bases from V and 2 from J, leaving 6 bases between them. The CDR3 sequence is 12 residues long. Germline CDR1 and CDR2: MNHEY and SVGEGT. The CDR3 bases are TGTGCCAGCAGTTTCGGTACCTACGAGCAGTACTTC. Translation: CASSFGTYEQYF.

The J gene is TRBJ1-2, the V gene TRBV11-2, with 8 bases aligning to TRBD1. The CDR3 runs to 13 residues. Germline V lookup: CDR1 SGHAT, CDR2 FQNNGV. After removal of 5 bases from V and 8 bases from J, the junction contained 7 bases not matched to a gene. Here the CDR3 DNA reads TGTGCCAGCAGCCGTGGACAGGGCCGAGGCTACACCTTC. Translated, it gives CASSRGQGRGYTF.

The chain carries TRBV12-2 and TRBJ1-4. TRBV12-2 is designated a pseudogene. This CDR3 comprises 13 residues. The CDR3 DNA follows: TGTGCAAGTCGCTCCGGTGCGGGGGAAAAACTGTTTTTT. Its translation: CASRSGAGEKLFF.

V usage is TRBV11-2 and J usage is TRBJ2-1, with TRBD1 matching 10 bases. In germline, CDR1 is SGHAT, CDR2 FQNNGV. V trimming: 5 bases; J trimming: 8 bases; junction bases outside the gene matches: 12. This CDR3 has 16 amino acids. This CDR3 is CASSKTGTGVRDEQFF. The CDR3 DNA is TGTGCCAGCAGCAAGACCGGGACAGGGGTAAGAGATGAGCAGTTCTTC.

This clonotype was seen a handful of times. V and J are TRBV5-1 and TRBJ2-7, with 9 bases aligning to TRBD1. The CDR3 consists of 16 residues. CDR1 is SGHRS and CDR2 is YFSETQ in the germline V gene. V lost 1 base, J lost 8 bases, and 13 bases stayed unmatched. In nucleotides, the CDR3 is TGCGCCAGCAGCTTGACCACAAGGGACAGGGCAAGTCAGCAGTACTTC. This translates into CASSLTTRDRASQQYF.

This clonotype came up many times. The chain employs TRBV10-3 and TRBJ2-1; D tentatively fits TRBD1 or TRBD2 (6 bases each). Trimming pared 5 bases from V and 7 bases from J, leaving 24 bases between. This CDR3 contains 17 residues. Germline CDR1 reads ENHRY; CDR2 reads SYGVKD. The CDR3 DNA reads as TGTGCCATCAGTACAGGGCCCGACCAGGGAGGTCCAAATGAGCAGTTCTTC. This codes for CAISTGPDQGGPNEQFF.